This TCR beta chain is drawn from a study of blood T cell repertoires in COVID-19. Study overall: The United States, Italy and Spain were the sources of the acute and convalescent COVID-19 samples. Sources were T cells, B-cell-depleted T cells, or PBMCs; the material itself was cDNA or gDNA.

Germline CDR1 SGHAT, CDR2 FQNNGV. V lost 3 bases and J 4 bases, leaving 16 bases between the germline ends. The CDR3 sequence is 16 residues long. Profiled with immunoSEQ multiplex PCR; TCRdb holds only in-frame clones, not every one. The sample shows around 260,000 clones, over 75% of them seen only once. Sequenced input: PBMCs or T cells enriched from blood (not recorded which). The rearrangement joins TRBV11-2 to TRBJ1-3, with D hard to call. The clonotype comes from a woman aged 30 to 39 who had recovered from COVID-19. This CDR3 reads CASSFNVAGSGNTIYF. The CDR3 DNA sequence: TGTGCCAGCAGCTTTAACGTCGCGGGGTCAGGAAACACCATATATTTT.